These 30 T cell receptor beta chains came from one sample sequenced in a study of control samples from healthy donors and cancer patients. The table came from immunoSEQ multiplex PCR; TCRdb's copy has only in-frame clones and leaves some out. Here the sample spans about 110,000 clones, 80% to 90% being singletons. Sequenced input: blood. These receptors originate from a woman aged 45 to 65 in good health.

The chain carries TRBV3-1 (or the pseudogene TRBV3-2) and TRBJ2-1; 11 bases align to TRBD1. Germline values: CDR1 LGHDT, CDR2 YNNKEL (reference sequence). The CDR3 has 17 amino acids. V was clipped by 0 bases and J by 7 bases; unmatched bases: 8. The DNA of the CDR3 is TGTGCCAGCAGCCAAGATGGGACAGGGGGGAGAAGGAATGAGCAGTTCTTC. Encoded protein: CASSQDGTGGRRNEQFF.

The chain uses TRBV7-3 and TRBJ2-1; 14 nucleotides align to TRBD2. The CDR3 spans 20 residues. From germline, CDR1 is SGHTA and CDR2 FQGTGA. V lost 4 bases and J lost 0; bases outside the gene matches: 11. Written as DNA, the CDR3 is TGTGCCAGCAGCTCCTTAGGGACTAGCGGGGGTCTTAGCTCCTACAATGAGCAGTTCTTC. Amino acids: CASSSLGTSGGLSSYNEQFF.

This chain uses TRBV5-1 with TRBJ2-3; possibly TRBD2 for D (5 bases). V shed 4 bases and J shed 3 bases, with 15 bases lying between them. CDR3 length equals 15 residues. Germline loops: CDR1 SGHRS, CDR2 YFSETQ. The DNA of the CDR3 is TGCGCCAGCAGCACCTACACTGGGGAGACAGATACGCAGTATTTT. Translating it yields CASSTYTGETDTQYF.

The V call is TRBV20-1, the J call TRBJ1-2; D is uncertain. Per the germline V gene, CDR1 is DFQATT and CDR2 is SNEGSKA (reference sequence). The CDR3 covers 11 residues. The V and J ends lost 3 bases and 5 bases respectively, with 7 bases between them. CDR3 residues: CSASEGYGYTF. CDR3 nucleotide sequence: TGCAGTGCTAGTGAGGGATATGGCTACACCTTC.

The rearrangement joins TRBV21-1 to TRBJ2-7; TRBD1, the table's D call, lacks a check against the DNA. TRBV21-1 is reported as a pseudogene. The CDR3 extends over 15 amino acids. CDR3: CASSKEQDKRDEQYV. Written as DNA, the CDR3 is TGTGCCAGCAGCAAAGAACAGGACAAAAGGGACGAGCAGTACGTC.

This chain connects TRBV24-1 to TRBJ2-1; 10 bases are a match to TRBD2. The CDR3 is 15 residues long. Germline V lookup: CDR1 KGHDR, CDR2 SFDVKD. After removal of 6 bases from V and 6 bases from J, the junction contained 7 bases not matched to a gene. The DNA for the CDR3 is TGTGCCACCAGTCTGGAGACTAGCGGGTTCAATGAGCAGTTCTTC. This translates into CATSLETSGFNEQFF.

V usage is TRBV18 and J usage is TRBJ2-1; D remains ambiguous. The CDR3 length is 12 residues. Germline V gene sequence: CDR1 KGHSH, CDR2 LQKENI. V was trimmed by 5 bases and J by 6 bases, leaving 8 bases between them. The CDR3, as DNA: TGTGCCAGCTCAAAGTCTTTCAATGAGCAGTTCTTC. It codes for CASSKSFNEQFF.

This chain links TRBV2 with TRBJ1-2, with D unclear. The germline V gene encodes CDR1 SNHLY and CDR2 FYNNEI. Trimming removed 2 bases at V and 4 bases at J, with 5 bases between. The CDR3 runs 12 residues. The CDR3 is CASSEQVYGYTF. Here the CDR3 DNA reads TGTGCCAGCAGTGAACAGGTCTATGGCTACACCTTC.

This clone has more than one count but fewer than ten. The chain has TRBV6-2 or TRBV6-3 and TRBJ2-1, with 10 nucleotides matching TRBD2. Germline CDR1 MNHEY, CDR2 SVGEGT. With 1 base clipped from V and 3 bases from J, the junction kept 3 bases outside the gene matches. This CDR3 region has 16 residues. CDR3 region: CASSYWASGGYNEQFF. The CDR3 region has the DNA TGTGCCAGCAGTTACTGGGCTAGCGGGGGCTACAATGAGCAGTTCTTC.

This chain uses TRBV7-2 with TRBJ2-2; D perhaps matches TRBD2 (5 bases). Trimming stripped 3 bases from V and 0 bases from J, with 14 bases between. This CDR3 is 17 amino acids long. Germline V lookup: CDR1 SGHTA, CDR2 FQGNSA. DNA for the CDR3: TGTGCCAGCAGCTTCCGGCAGCGAGCGGCGAACACCGGGGAGCTGTTTTTT. Residues: CASSFRQRAANTGELFF.

V and J are TRBV7-3 and TRBJ2-2; the D is unclear. CDR3 length: 12 residues. Trimming removed 3 bases from V and 6 bases from J, with 5 bases in between. Per the germline V gene, CDR1 is SGHTA and CDR2 is FQGTGA. The CDR3 protein is CASSFFPGELFF. In DNA form, the CDR3 reads TGTGCCAGCAGCTTTTTCCCCGGGGAGCTGTTTTTT.

The J gene is TRBJ1-2, the V gene TRBV18; a weak D match, TRBD1 (5 bases). Trimming cost V 2 bases and J 6 bases, with 10 bases left between them. Germline CDR1 reads KGHSH; CDR2 reads LQKENI. This CDR3 is built from 13 residues. This chain's CDR3 is CASSPGGWDGYTF. In DNA, the CDR3 is TGTGCCAGCTCACCAGGGGGATGGGATGGCTACACCTTC.

This chain uses TRBV6-1 with TRBJ2-3, with 12 bases identical to TRBD2. Losses at the gene ends were 4 bases for V and 0 bases for J; bases not matched to a gene: 2. The CDR3 runs to 16 residues. Looked up from germline, CDR1 is MNHNS and CDR2 is SASEGT. As DNA, the CDR3 is TGTGCCAGCAGTGCTAGCGGGAGGGTGAGCACAGATACGCAGTATTTT. Amino acid sequence: CASSASGRVSTDTQYF.

The gene calls are TRBV2 and TRBJ2-7; a possible D gene is TRBD1 (6 bases). V lost 8 bases to trimming and J lost 7 bases, with 27 bases between them. Germline lookup yields CDR1 SNHLY and CDR2 FYNNEI. The CDR3 loop spans 16 amino acids. CDR3 sequence (DNA): TGTGCCAGCCCAAAGACTGCAGGGGACCCCATTGGTGAGCAGTACTTC. Residues: CASPKTAGDPIGEQYF.

V usage is TRBV7-9 and J usage is TRBJ2-7, with D perhaps being TRBD1 or TRBD2 (5 bases each). V was shortened by 2 bases and J by 5 bases, with 10 bases between the two germline ends. The CDR3 totals 13 residues. Germline CDR1 is SEHNR and CDR2 is FQNEAQ (reference sequence). The CDR3 DNA sequence: TGTGCCAGCAGCTTATTAGGGGACCACGAGCAGTACTTC. Protein product: CASSLLGDHEQYF.

The DNA of the CDR3 is TGTGCCAGCAGTGAGGGGGTTGTTCGCACTGAAGCTTTCTTT. It is translated as CASSEGVVRTEAFF. The chain carries TRBV6-1 and TRBJ1-1; D might be TRBD1 (5 bases). The CDR3 sequence is 14 residues long. Germline V gene lookup returns CDR1 MNHNS and CDR2 SASEGT. V lost 3 bases and J lost 4, with 12 bases in between.

The chain combines TRBV11-3 with TRBJ2-2; D unclear. The V gene lost 1 base and the J gene lost 4 bases, with 1 base spanning the gap. Germline V gene lookup returns CDR1 SGHNT and CDR2 YENEEA. This CDR3 has 12 amino acids. The DNA of the CDR3 is TGTGCCAGCAGCTTAGGCACCGGGGAGCTGTTTTTT. Protein sequence: CASSLGTGELFF.

The gene calls are TRBV5-8 and TRBJ2-3; D gene ambiguous. The CDR3 covers 15 residues. V was cut by 2 bases and J by 4 bases, with 14 bases left in between. Germline V gene data show CDR1 as SGHTS and CDR2 as YDEGEE. The CDR3 DNA sequence: TGTGCCAGCAGCTTCCGCGGTCTTATGGCAGATACGCAGTATTTT. Translation: CASSFRGLMADTQYF.

This chain connects TRBV9 to TRBJ1-2; D remains unclear. This CDR3 has 14 residues. CDR1 and CDR2 from the germline V gene are SGDLS and YYNGEE. Trimming removed 0 bases from V and 1 base from J, with 7 bases in between. In DNA, the CDR3 is TGTGCCAGCAGCGTAGCGGAAAGTAACTATGGCTACACCTTC. Translated, it gives CASSVAESNYGYTF.

CDR3 protein: CASSFTGTTYNEQFF. As DNA, the CDR3 is TGTGCCAGCAGCTTTACCGGGACAACCTACAATGAGCAGTTCTTC. The rearrangement links TRBV5-8 to TRBJ2-1, with a possible D match to TRBD1 (6 bases). The germline V and J ends were trimmed by 2 bases and 2 bases, with 11 bases remaining between them. Germline V CDR1 and CDR2: SGHTS, YDEGEE. The CDR3 is made up of 15 amino acids.

This clone was counted a single time. The V gene is TRBV3-1 (or the pseudogene TRBV3-2), the J gene TRBJ1-5; D unresolved. Trimming removed 1 base from V and 2 bases from J, with 6 bases in between. The germline CDR1 and CDR2 sequences are LGHDT and YNNKEL (reference sequence). The CDR3 runs to 14 residues. CDR3: CASSQGWGNQPQHF. The DNA of the CDR3 is TGTGCCAGCAGCCAAGGGTGGGGCAATCAGCCCCAGCATTTT.

The rearrangement joins TRBV7-6 to TRBJ1-5, with D unresolved. The CDR3 is made up of 13 amino acids. Per the germline V gene, CDR1 is SGHVS and CDR2 is FNYEAQ. With 5 bases removed from V and 4 bases from J, the gap between germline ends came to 9 bases. The CDR3 region has the DNA TGTGCCAGCAGCAAAAGGGTGAATCAGCCCCAGCATTTT. Its translation is CASSKRVNQPQHF.

V gene TRBV10-3 combines with J gene TRBJ2-5; 9 positions match TRBD1. J lost 2 bases, V lost 6 bases, and 1 base had no gene match. Germline V CDR1 and CDR2: ENHRY, SYGVKD. This CDR3 has 13 amino acids. CDR3 in DNA: TGTGCCATCAGGGGACAGGGTCAAGAGACCCAGTACTTC. Its translation: CAIRGQGQETQYF.

The CDR3 loop is CASSGSGSGNEQFF. The CDR3 coding sequence is TGTGCCAGCAGCGGCAGCGGGAGTGGCAATGAGCAGTTCTTC. This chain joins TRBV7-8 and TRBJ2-1, with 8 positions matching TRBD2. This CDR3 is built from 14 residues. V lost 5 bases to trimming and J lost 6 bases; unmatched junction nucleotides: 6. Germline values: CDR1 SGHVS, CDR2 FQNEAQ.

The sample holds one count of this clone. This chain connects TRBV27 to TRBJ1-4, with TRBD1 identical over 7 bases. Trimming at V came to 5 bases and at J to 8 bases, leaving 14 bases not matched to a gene. Germline V gives CDR1 MNHEY, CDR2 SMNVEV (reference sequence). CDR3 length equals 16 residues. CDR3 sequence: CASSPTPTGREEKLFF. Here the CDR3 DNA reads TGTGCCAGCAGTCCCACCCCGACAGGGCGAGAGGAAAAACTGTTTTTT.

The CDR3 sequence is CATSALTVSSYNEQFF. DNA of the CDR3: TGTGCCACCAGTGCCCTGACAGTCAGCTCCTACAATGAGCAGTTCTTC. This chain uses TRBV24-1 with TRBJ2-1; a weak D match, TRBD1 (5 bases). CDR1 is KGHDR and CDR2 is SFDVKD in the germline V gene. This CDR3 has 16 amino acids. V lost 5 bases to trimming and J lost 0 bases, with 13 bases between them.

V usage is TRBV19 and J usage is TRBJ2-3; D possibly corresponds to TRBD2 (5 bases). Germline-derived CDR1 and CDR2 are LNHDA and SQIVND (reference sequence). The CDR3 sequence is 15 residues long. Trimming removed 5 bases at V and 4 bases at J, with 16 bases between. Here the CDR3 reads CASSFLGRGADTQYF. CDR3 nucleotide sequence: TGTGCCAGTAGTTTCTTGGGGAGAGGCGCAGATACGCAGTATTTT.

The V call is TRBV15, the J call TRBJ1-5; TRBD1 is a possible D gene (5 bases). Trimming removed 0 bases from V and 6 bases from J, with 12 bases in between. The CDR3 is 15 residues long. The germline V gene has CDR1 LNHNV and CDR2 YYDKDF (reference sequence). The CDR3 bases are TGTGCCACCAGCAGAGAAGGGGAGGGAGCTCAGCCCCAGCATTTT. It translates to CATSREGEGAQPQHF.

The chain combines TRBV7-9 with TRBJ2-3; possibly TRBD2 for D (6 bases). CDR3 length: 14 residues. Trimming left V 2 bases short and J 4 bases short, with 10 bases between. The germline V gene has CDR1 SEHNR and CDR2 FQNEAQ (reference sequence). The CDR3 here is CASSLISGADTQYF. The DNA of the CDR3 is TGTGCCAGCAGCTTAATTTCGGGGGCAGATACGCAGTATTTT.

The V gene is TRBV10-3, the J gene TRBJ1-4; D is unclear. This CDR3 has 12 amino acids. Germline V CDR1 and CDR2: ENHRY, SYGVKD. The V end was cut by 3 bases, the J end by 6 bases, with 5 bases between. This CDR3 is CAISEIDEKLFF. CDR3 in DNA: TGTGCCATCAGTGAAATAGATGAAAAACTGTTTTTT.